Following are 25 T cell receptor beta chains from one sample sequenced in a study of T cell responses to AZD1222 COVID-19 vaccine. Sequenced by immunoSEQ multiplex PCR; TCRdb stores in-frame clones only, minus some. The sample has tens of thousands of clones, about 90% seen once. Sequenced material: peripheral blood, taken on day 0 of AZD1222 vaccination. The receptors originated from an adult in good health.

The chain has TRBV5-1 and TRBJ2-1, with TRBD1 identical over 9 bases. Germline assignment: CDR1 SGHRS and CDR2 YFSETQ. The length of the CDR3 is 16 residues. Trimming cost V 4 bases and J 5 bases; bases outside gene matches: 10. CDR3 coding DNA: TGCGCCAGCAGCAACCAAGGACAGGGGAGTGACAATGAGCAGTTCTTC. Protein product: CASSNQGQGSDNEQFF.

The CDR3 coding sequence is TGTGCCAGCAGTTACAACGACTACTACGAGCAGTACTTC. Translated, it gives CASSYNDYYEQYF. The rearrangement joins TRBV6-5 to TRBJ2-7, with a possible D match to TRBD2 (5 bases). Germline assignment: CDR1 MNHEY and CDR2 SVGAGI. V dropped 2 bases and J dropped 3 bases, with 8 bases sitting between them. This CDR3 contains 13 residues.

Judged by abundance, this clone is medium-sized. The V and J genes are TRBV15 and TRBJ2-5, with no clear D. The ends were cut back, 1 base at V and 4 bases at J, with 10 bases in the middle. Germline CDR1 is LNHNV and CDR2 is YYDKDF (reference sequence). The CDR3 totals 14 residues. The CDR3: CATSRVLGRETQYF. As DNA, the CDR3 is TGTGCCACCAGCAGAGTTCTAGGTCGAGAGACCCAGTACTTC.

This clone came up once. The CDR3 sequence is CASSSQGMGTEAFF. CDR3 DNA: TGTGCCAGTAGTTCACAGGGGATGGGCACTGAAGCTTTCTTT. The chain couples TRBV19 to TRBJ1-1, with TRBD1 identical over 7 bases. V gave up 5 bases and J gave up 4 bases; unmatched junction bases: 7. CDR1 is LNHDA, CDR2 SQIVND, per germline (reference sequence). This CDR3 spans 14 amino acids.

This chain uses TRBV20-1 with TRBJ1-2; D call uncertain. Trimming shortened V by 6 bases and J by 5 bases, and 10 bases separated the two germline ends. Per the germline V gene, CDR1 is DFQATT and CDR2 is SNEGSKA (reference sequence). This CDR3 has 11 amino acids. The CDR3 DNA reads TGCAGTGCCTCTCAGAATTATGGCTACACCTTC. This translates into CSASQNYGYTF.

This clone was seen a single time. The gene calls are TRBV4-2 and TRBJ2-7; no definite D call. The CDR3 totals 14 residues. Trimming left V 1 base short and J 6 bases short, with 13 bases between. Germline assignment: CDR1 LGHNA and CDR2 YNFKEQ. CDR3 in amino acids: CASSQGDLRGEQYF. DNA of the CDR3: TGTGCCAGCAGCCAAGGGGATCTCCGTGGCGAGCAGTACTTC.

This chain connects TRBV4-1 to TRBJ2-4; 7 bases agree with TRBD2. The CDR3 totals 16 residues. Germline CDR1 reads MGHRA; CDR2 reads YSYEKL. V gave up 0 bases and J gave up 6 bases; unmatched junction bases: 8. CDR3 DNA: TGCGCCAGCAGCCAAGATAGGGGCGGGAGAGGAAACATTCAGTACTTC. Amino acids: CASSQDRGGRGNIQYF.

V usage is TRBV4-1 and J usage is TRBJ2-5; D is perhaps TRBD1 or TRBD2 (6 bases each). Germline CDR1 reads MGHRA; CDR2 reads YSYEKL. Trimming cost V 3 bases and J 4 bases, with 15 bases left between them. The CDR3 has 15 amino acids. The CDR3 bases are TGCGCCAGCAGCCAGATTGGGGGGCGGGGAGAGACCCAGTACTTC. Its protein is CASSQIGGRGETQYF.

In DNA form, the CDR3 reads TGCGCCAGCAGCTTGGCAGGCCTCGCGGGGGGGGCAGATACGCAGTATTTT. Residues: CASSLAGLAGGADTQYF. The V and J genes are TRBV5-1 and TRBJ2-3; 9 bases are shared with TRBD2. Trimming took 0 bases from V and 4 from J; bases not matched to a gene: 9. The V gene's germline CDR1 is SGHRS and CDR2 YFSETQ. CDR3 length equals 17 residues.

V and J are TRBV28 and TRBJ1-2, with D unresolved. Germline CDR1 is MDHEN and CDR2 is SYDVKM. V was trimmed by 5 bases and J by 4 bases, leaving 17 bases between them. CDR3 length: 15 amino acids. The CDR3 loop is CASSPSGRSVYGYTF. DNA of the CDR3: TGTGCCAGCAGTCCCTCTGGACGGAGTGTCTATGGCTACACCTTC.

V and J are TRBV6-1 and TRBJ1-2; perhaps TRBD1 as D (6 bases). The germline V gene encodes CDR1 MNHNS and CDR2 SASEGT. This CDR3 is built from 15 residues. V was cut by 3 bases and J by 2 bases, with 13 bases left in between. CDR3 coding DNA: TGTGCCAGCAGTGAGCCGGGACAATTAAACTATGGCTACACCTTC. Translation gives CASSEPGQLNYGYTF.

The V call is TRBV11-2, the J call TRBJ2-7; D unclear. This CDR3 has 12 amino acids. The germline V gene encodes CDR1 SGHAT and CDR2 FQNNGV. V lost 3 bases, J lost 4 bases, and 7 bases lay in between. The CDR3 DNA reads TGTGCCAGCAGCTTTAAAGGATACGAGCAGTACTTC. It specifies CASSFKGYEQYF.

V is TRBV4-1 and J is TRBJ2-3; 12 bases line up with TRBD2. This CDR3 contains 19 residues. V lost 1 base to trimming and J lost 7 bases; unmatched junction nucleotides: 15. CDR1 is MGHRA and CDR2 is YSYEKL in the germline V gene. For the CDR3, the DNA is TGCGCCAGCAGCCAAGTGGCTAGCGGGGGGGGAACCTTCTCACATACGCAGTATTTT. Amino acid sequence: CASSQVASGGGTFSHTQYF.

This chain links TRBV12-5 with TRBJ1-1; TRBD1 might be the D (5 bases). Germline CDR1 LGHNT, CDR2 FRNRAP. The CDR3 runs 13 residues. Trimming removed 0 bases at V and 6 bases at J, with 8 bases between. CDR3 residues: CASGLVGVPEAFF. The CDR3 nucleotides read TGTGCTAGTGGTTTGGTAGGGGTACCTGAAGCTTTCTTT. Variable domain in full (rest from reference TRBV12-5 and TRBJ1-1): DARVTQTPRHKVTEMGQEVTMRCQPILGHNTVFWYRQTMMQGLELLAYFRNRAPLDDSGMPKDRFSAEMPDATLATLKIQPSEPRDSAVYFCASGLVGVPEAFFGQGTRLTVV.

The CDR3 loop is CASSLGQGYYEQYF. For the CDR3, the DNA is TGTGCCAGCAGTTTAGGACAGGGGTATTACGAGCAGTACTTC. This chain links TRBV6-5 with TRBJ2-7, with 9 positions matching TRBD1. The CDR3 runs 14 residues. V shed 4 bases, J shed 4 bases, and the junction held 5 bases outside the gene matches. The germline V gene encodes CDR1 MNHEY and CDR2 SVGAGI.

The chain joins TRBV29-1 to TRBJ2-7; a weak D match, TRBD1 (6 bases). V lost 0 bases and J 3 bases, leaving 15 bases between the germline ends. From germline, CDR1 is SQVTM and CDR2 ANQGSEA. The CDR3 loop spans 15 amino acids. The CDR3 DNA sequence: TGCAGCGTTGAAGATCCCGGGCAAGGGGGCTACGAGCAGTACTTC. Its translation is CSVEDPGQGGYEQYF.

The chain carries TRBV5-4 and TRBJ2-5; the D gene could be TRBD1 or TRBD2 (5 bases each). Germline CDR1 reads SGHNT; CDR2 reads YYREEE (reference sequence). CDR3 length equals 15 residues. Trimming shortened V by 5 bases and J by 1 base, and 15 bases separated the two germline ends. CDR3 in amino acids: CASRPAGTTQETQYF. Here the CDR3 DNA reads TGTGCCAGCAGACCAGCAGGGACCACCCAAGAGACCCAGTACTTC.

The CDR3 spells CASSQDRGFYGYTF. CDR3 coding DNA: TGTGCCAGCAGCCAGGACAGGGGTTTTTATGGCTACACCTTC. The genes are TRBV4-2 and TRBJ1-2; 9 nucleotides line up with TRBD1. The CDR3 extends over 14 amino acids. The V segment lost 3 bases and the J segment 5 bases; nucleotides outside the gene matches: 4. The germline gives CDR1 LGHNA, CDR2 YNFKEQ.

The chain couples TRBV27 to TRBJ1-3, with D possibly TRBD1 on 6 matching bases. Trimming shortened V by 5 bases and J by 0 bases, and 26 bases separated the two germline ends. Germline CDR1 and CDR2: MNHEY and SMNVEV (reference sequence). This CDR3 contains 20 residues. CDR3 in DNA: TGTGCCAGCAGTCCAAAACTTGGACAGTGGCAAAGTTGCTCTGGAAACACCATATATTTT. Protein sequence: CASSPKLGQWQSCSGNTIYF.

The CDR3 protein is CASSDTGILNSPLHF. The CDR3 DNA reads TGTGCCAGCAGTGACACAGGTATACTTAATTCACCCCTCCACTTT. The chain joins TRBV6-1 to TRBJ1-6; a possible D gene is TRBD1 (5 bases). V was pared by 3 bases and J by 6 bases, with 12 bases between. CDR1 is MNHNS and CDR2 is SASEGT in the germline V gene. The CDR3 sequence is 15 residues long.

This chain links TRBV6-1 with TRBJ1-6; D gene unclear. This CDR3 is 16 amino acids long. Germline V lookup: CDR1 MNHNS, CDR2 SASEGT. Trimming removed 4 bases at V and 5 bases at J, with 15 bases between. The CDR3: CASSVDLFWDNSPLHF. The CDR3 region has the DNA TGTGCCAGCAGTGTTGACCTCTTCTGGGATAATTCACCCCTCCACTTT.

The chain couples TRBV6-1 to TRBJ2-7, with 11 bases identical to TRBD1. Trimming cost V 9 bases and J 4 bases; bases outside gene matches: 5. CDR1 and CDR2 from the germline V gene are MNHNS and SASEGT. CDR3 length equals 13 residues. The CDR3 coding sequence is TGTGCCAGTTACGGGACAGGGGGATACGAGCAGTACTTC. It translates to CASYGTGGYEQYF.

This clone was found once. V gene TRBV23-1 combines with J gene TRBJ2-7; tentative D call: TRBD1 (5 bases). TRBV23-1 is treated as an ORF (open reading frame) with a function not yet certain. V was shortened by 3 bases and J by 0 bases, with 9 bases between the two germline ends. The CDR3 has 14 residues. The CDR3 region has the DNA TGCGCCAGCAGTCACAGGGCCCCCTCCTACGAGCAGTACTTC. Translating gives CASSHRAPSYEQYF.

J is TRBJ2-5 and V is TRBV18; no clear D. V lost 2 bases to trimming and J lost 0 bases, with 4 bases between them. The CDR3 covers 13 residues. Germline V gene data show CDR1 as KGHSH and CDR2 as LQKENI. The CDR3 DNA is TGTGCCAGCTCACCAGGAGACCAAGAGACCCAGTACTTC. Its protein product is CASSPGDQETQYF.

The chain employs TRBV18 and TRBJ2-3, with TRBD2 identical over 10 bases. Germline V gene data show CDR1 as KGHSH and CDR2 as LQKENI. V gave up 0 bases and J gave up 2 bases; unmatched junction bases: 8. The CDR3 runs to 18 residues. CDR3 in DNA: TGTGCCAGCTCACCACCGAGGGCTAGCGGGGGTTTCACAGATACGCAGTATTTT. It translates to CASSPPRASGGFTDTQYF. The variable domain in full, with the rest retrieved from reference TRBV18 and TRBJ2-3, is NAGVMQNPRHLVRRRGQEARLRCSPMKGHSHVYWYRQLPEEGLKFMVYLQKENIIDESGMPKERFSAEFPKEGPSILRIQQVVRGDSAAYFCASSPPRASGGFTDTQYFGPGTRLTVL.